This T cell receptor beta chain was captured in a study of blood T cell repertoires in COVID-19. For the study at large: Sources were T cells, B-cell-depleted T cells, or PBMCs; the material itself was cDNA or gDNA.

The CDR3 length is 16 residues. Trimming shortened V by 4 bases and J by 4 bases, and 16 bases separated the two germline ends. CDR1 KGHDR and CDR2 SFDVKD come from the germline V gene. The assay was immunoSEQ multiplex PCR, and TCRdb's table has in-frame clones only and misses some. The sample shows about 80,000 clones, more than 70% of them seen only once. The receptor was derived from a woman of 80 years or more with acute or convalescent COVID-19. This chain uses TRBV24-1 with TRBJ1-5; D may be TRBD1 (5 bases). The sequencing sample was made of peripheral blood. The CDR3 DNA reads TGTGCCACCAGTGACCCCGGACACAGTTTAAATCAGCCCCAGCATTTT. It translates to CATSDPGHSLNQPQHF.